This TCR beta chain came from a study of blood T cells in healthy people across ages. Points from the study as a whole: Donor CMV infection status was unknown, possibly confounding age-related changes in expanded clonotypes. More naive CD4+ cells and higher diversity were found in long-lived than in aged donors.

Through a sample-barcoded 5' primer and a J-beta primer mix, a second PCR was run for 7 to 11 cycles. TCRdb recomputed calls from the 5' RACE reads with MiXCR, one row per CDR3 protein. The sample includes about 720,000 distinct CDR3 sequences, 22% of them seen just once. Each sample provided at least 5 micrograms of extracted total RNA. This clonotype was detected ten times or more. The target antigen is unknown. At one end, the junction sequence differs from germline, possibly due to a read error. Germline loops: CDR1 SEHNR, CDR2 FQNEAQ (reference sequence). The CDR3 is 12 amino acids. The material sequenced was blood. The TCR sequence derives from a man aged 70 or older in good health. The chain uses TRBV7-9 and TRBJ2-4, with unresolved D. CDR3 residues: CASSLVENIQYF. For the CDR3, the DNA is TGCGCCAGCAGCTTGGTGGAAAACATTCAGTACTTC.